Shown below are 17 T cell receptor beta chains from a single sample sequenced in a study of T cells expressing NK-cell markers. For each CDR3 protein, TCRdb gives one entry from its re-call of the 5' RACE reads, without DNA. The sample table includes a few hundred thousand distinct CDR3 sequences. Material for sequencing was blood T cells: a sorted CD56 or NKG2C T cell subset, CD4+ or CD8+ T cells, or bulk PBMC T cells (not recorded which). The receptors were sampled from a man younger than 30 in good health.

This sequence joins TRBV18 and TRBJ2-2. The CDR3 consists of 15 residues. The germline V gene has CDR1 KGHSH and CDR2 LQKENI. The CDR3 is CASSVSQADTGELFF.

The chain couples TRBV29-1 to TRBJ2-6; TCRdb reports TRBD1, a call that lacks DNA to check it against. Germline lookup yields CDR1 SQVTM and CDR2 ANQGSEA. This CDR3 region has 14 residues. This chain's CDR3 is CSVAAGSGANVLTF.

J is TRBJ1-3 and V is TRBV5-6. CDR1 is SGHDT, CDR2 YYEEEE, per germline. The CDR3 length is 14 residues. CDR3 in amino acids: CASSNTGAGNTIYF.

The V call is TRBV29-1, the J call TRBJ2-7; TCRdb gives TRBD1 as the D gene, but with no DNA this cannot be confirmed. Germline lookup yields CDR1 SQVTM and CDR2 ANQGSEA. CDR3 length: 13 residues. Here the CDR3 reads CSVGATSSYEQYF.

The chain joins TRBV5-1 to TRBJ2-1; the D call from TCRdb, TRBD1, cannot be confirmed without DNA. This CDR3 is 12 amino acids long. Germline V gene data show CDR1 as SGHRS and CDR2 as YFSETQ. This chain's CDR3 is CASSFSRGEQFF.

The chain joins TRBV24-1 to TRBJ2-3; TCRdb reports TRBD2, a call that lacks DNA to check it against. There are 20 residues in the CDR3. Germline CDR1 and CDR2: KGHDR and SFDVKD. Here the CDR3 reads CATSDPRPTLSSGSTDTQYF.

The chain couples TRBV10-2 to TRBJ2-5. The germline gives CDR1 WSHSY, CDR2 SAAADI. The CDR3 is made up of 15 amino acids. The CDR3 is CASSENIPRKETQYF.

The chain couples TRBV29-1 to TRBJ2-5; TCRdb calls TRBD1, which cannot be checked without DNA. The CDR3 length is 15 residues. Germline loops: CDR1 SQVTM, CDR2 ANQGSEA. This chain's CDR3 is CSVHTRGVEVETQYF.

This chain connects TRBV5-1 to TRBJ2-1. This CDR3 region has 16 residues. In germline, CDR1 is SGHRS, CDR2 YFSETQ. The CDR3 region is CASSLAQGLALNEQFF.

The rearrangement links TRBV20-1 to TRBJ1-2; TCRdb gives TRBD1 as the D gene, but with no DNA this cannot be confirmed. This CDR3 spans 14 amino acids. Looked up from germline, CDR1 is DFQATT and CDR2 is SNEGSKA (reference sequence). The CDR3 protein is CSARLDRAYYGYTF.

The CDR3 is CASSYSKGSVPLNEQFF. This chain uses TRBV6-2 or TRBV6-3 with TRBJ2-1; TCRdb selects TRBD1, and the lack of DNA leaves this call unchecked. Germline-derived CDR1 and CDR2 are MNHEY and SVGEGT. This CDR3 comprises 17 residues.

The chain carries TRBV6-2 or TRBV6-3 and TRBJ2-7; the D call from TCRdb, TRBD1, cannot be confirmed without DNA. CDR3 size: 16 residues. CDR1 and CDR2 (germline): MNHEY, SVGEGT. CDR3 residues: CASSLRDRRLLYEQYF.

The chain links TRBV7-3 to TRBJ2-1; no DNA is available, so the TRBD1 call from TCRdb remains unchecked. Germline values: CDR1 SGHTA, CDR2 FQGTGA. The CDR3 spans 12 residues. The CDR3 sequence is CASSFDSNEQFF.

This chain links TRBV18 with TRBJ2-7. The CDR3 is made up of 16 amino acids. CDR1 is KGHSH, CDR2 LQKENI, per germline. CDR3 loop: CASSPLPTRGSYEQYF.

V usage is TRBV6-2 or TRBV6-3 and J usage is TRBJ2-7; absent DNA, TCRdb's TRBD1 call cannot be checked. The length of the CDR3 is 14 residues. Looked up from germline, CDR1 is MNHEY and CDR2 is SVGEGT. CDR3 residues: CASTRVGQGNEQYF.

CDR3 amino acids: CASSHSGTSSGANVLTF. The chain employs TRBV12-3 or TRBV12-4 and TRBJ2-6; the D call from TCRdb, TRBD2, cannot be confirmed without DNA. The CDR3 has 17 amino acids.

The rearrangement links TRBV7-9 to TRBJ2-1; the TRBD2 assignment by TCRdb is unverifiable without DNA. Germline V gene lookup returns CDR1 SEHNR and CDR2 FQNEAQ (reference sequence). The CDR3 contains 16 residues. The CDR3 sequence is CASSLTTSGRFYEQFF.